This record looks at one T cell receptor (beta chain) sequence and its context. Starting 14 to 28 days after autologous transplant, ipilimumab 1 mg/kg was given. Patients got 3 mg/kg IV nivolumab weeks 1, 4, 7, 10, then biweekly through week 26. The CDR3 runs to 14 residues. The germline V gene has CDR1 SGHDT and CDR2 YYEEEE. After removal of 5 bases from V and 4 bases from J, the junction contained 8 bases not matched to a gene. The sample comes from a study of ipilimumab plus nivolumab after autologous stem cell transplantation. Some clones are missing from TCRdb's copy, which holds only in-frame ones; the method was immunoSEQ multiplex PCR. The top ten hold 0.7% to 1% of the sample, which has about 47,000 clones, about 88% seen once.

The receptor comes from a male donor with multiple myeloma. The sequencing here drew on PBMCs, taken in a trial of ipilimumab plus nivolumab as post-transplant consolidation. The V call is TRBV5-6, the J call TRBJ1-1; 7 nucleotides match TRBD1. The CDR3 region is CASRPRGGGTEAFF. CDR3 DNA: TGTGCCAGCAGGCCCAGGGGGGGCGGCACTGAAGCTTTCTTT. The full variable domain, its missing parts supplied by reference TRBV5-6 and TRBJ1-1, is DAGVTQSPTHLIKTRGQQVTLRCSPKSGHDTVSWYQQALGQGPQFIFQYYEEEERQRGNFPDRFSGHQFPNYSSELNVNALLLGDSALYLCASRPRGGGTEAFFGQGTRLTVV.